The clone carrying this T cell receptor beta chain was counted many times. Antigen unknown. PCR was performed a second time for 7 to 11 cycles using a sample-barcoded 5' primer and a J-beta primer mix. Using its own MiXCR run on the 5' RACE reads, TCRdb lists one record per CDR3 protein. The table has roughly 1,500,000 distinct CDR3 sequences, 42% seen once. The data stem from a study of blood T cells in healthy people across ages. General study results and limits: Total diversity from one million sequenced T cells was likely underestimated. Relative to aged donors, long-lived donors carried more naive CD4+ cells and displayed higher diversity. In older individuals, TCR beta diversity per million T cells was lower, falling roughly linearly with age.

Between the trimmed V and J ends, which lost 6 bases and 6 bases, there was a span of 18 bases. This CDR3 has 15 amino acids. CDR1 and CDR2 (germline): ENHRY, SYGVKD. The sequence derives from a woman aged 18-29 years in good health. This chain connects TRBV10-3 to TRBJ2-1; D might be TRBD1 or TRBD2, each matching 5 bases. What was sequenced was blood. CDR3 residues: CAIRPRDGPGNEQFF. The CDR3, as DNA: TGTGCCATCAGGCCTCGGGACGGGCCTGGCAATGAGCAGTTCTTC.